The rows below give T cell receptor beta chains drawn from one sample of a study of shared clonotypes between healthy human individuals. Profiled with immunoSEQ multiplex PCR; TCRdb holds only in-frame clones, not every one. The data hold some 2.1 million clones, with roughly 94% observed a single time. Sequencing was performed on naive CD4+ T cells sorted from blood. The origin of the receptors is a man younger than 30 in good health. Both conserved end residues are part of each CDR3.

v_gene	j_gene	CDR3aa
TRBV30	TRBJ2-7	CAWSVGQPYEQYF
TRBV6-1	TRBJ2-7	CASSEPGQGSNEQYF
TRBV10-2	TRBJ1-4	CASSVSTTNEKLFF
TRBV28	TRBJ1-4	CASSLQGARDEKLFF
TRBV5-6	TRBJ2-3	CASSRRLSTDTQYF
TRBV11-3	TRBJ2-7	CASSPGTGRYEQYF
TRBV5-8	TRBJ2-7	CASSLSYFPSAYEQYF
TRBV2	TRBJ2-2	CASRGGSELFF
TRBV9	TRBJ2-5	CASSAPSETQYF
TRBV5-1	TRBJ2-5	CASSLFGGKEETQYF
TRBV5-1	TRBJ2-5	CASSLVGNQETQYF
TRBV6-5	TRBJ2-2	CASSPRTGELFF